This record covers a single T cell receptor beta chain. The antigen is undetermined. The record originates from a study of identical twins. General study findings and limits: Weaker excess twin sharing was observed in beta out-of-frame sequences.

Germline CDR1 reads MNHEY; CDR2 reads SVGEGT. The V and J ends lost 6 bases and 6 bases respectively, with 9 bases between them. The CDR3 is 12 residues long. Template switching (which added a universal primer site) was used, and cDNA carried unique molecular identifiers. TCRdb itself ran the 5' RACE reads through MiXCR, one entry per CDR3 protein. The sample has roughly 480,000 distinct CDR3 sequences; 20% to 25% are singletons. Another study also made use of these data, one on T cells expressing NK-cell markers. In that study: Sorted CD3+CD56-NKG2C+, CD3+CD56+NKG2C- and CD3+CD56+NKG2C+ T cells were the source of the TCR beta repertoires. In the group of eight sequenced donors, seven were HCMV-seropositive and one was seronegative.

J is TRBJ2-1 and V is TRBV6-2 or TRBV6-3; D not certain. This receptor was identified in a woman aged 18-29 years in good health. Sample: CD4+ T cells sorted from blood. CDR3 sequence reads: CASRGISNEQFF. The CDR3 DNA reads TGTGCCAGCAGGGGAATTTCCAATGAGCAGTTCTTC.